The 3 T cell receptor beta chains given below trace back to one sample, sequenced in a study of glioma-infiltrating T cells. The iRepertoire nested amplicon-rescue multiplex PCR amplified TCR alpha and beta CDR3s from RNA. Each CDR3 protein gets one entry after TCRdb re-called the multiplex PCR reads with MiXCR. The sample holds about 130,000 distinct CDR3 sequences, around a quarter seen once. Material: glioma tissue, nonneoplastic brain tissue, or PBMCs (not recorded which). The receptors derive from a human donor with low-grade glioma or glioblastoma, undergoing nonglioma brain surgery, or in good health (not recorded which).

Many counts were recorded for this clonotype. In DNA form, the CDR3 reads TGTGCCAGCAGCCGGGACAGGGATACCTACGAGCAGTACGTC. This gives the protein CASSRDRDTYEQYV. This chain links TRBV5-4 with TRBJ2-7; 9 bases align to TRBD1. This CDR3 contains 14 residues. Trimming took 4 bases from V and 2 from J; bases not matched to a gene: 4. Germline V CDR1 and CDR2: SGHNT, YYREEE (reference sequence).

The rearrangement links TRBV7-9 to TRBJ2-1; TRBD1 matches 12 bases. This CDR3 region has 17 residues. J lost 8 bases, V lost 6 bases, and 14 bases had no gene match. In germline, CDR1 is SEHNR, CDR2 FQNEAQ (reference sequence). The CDR3 reads CASSFGTGGVIWDEQFF. For the CDR3, the DNA is TGTGCCAGCAGTTTCGGGACAGGGGGCGTAATATGGGATGAGCAGTTCTTC. Full variable domain (rest looked up from reference TRBV7-9 and TRBJ2-1): DTGVSQNPRHKITKRGQNVTFRCDPISEHNRLYWYRQTLGQGPEFLTYFQNEAQLEKSRLLSDRFSAERPKGSFSTLEIQRTEQGDSAMYLCASSFGTGGVIWDEQFFGPGTRLTVL.

This chain uses TRBV28 with TRBJ1-4, with a tentative D call TRBD1 (5 bases). This CDR3 region has 15 residues. From germline, CDR1 is MDHEN and CDR2 SYDVKM. V shed 2 bases and J shed 0 bases, with 7 bases lying between them. CDR3 in amino acids: CASSLGGATNEKLFF. DNA of the CDR3: TGTGCCAGCAGTTTAGGAGGGGCAACTAATGAAAAACTGTTTTTT. Complete variable domain (other parts from reference TRBV28 and TRBJ1-4): DVKVTQSSRYLVKRTGEKVFLECVQDMDHENMFWYRQDPGLGLRLIYFSYDVKMKEKGDIPEGYSVSREKKERFSLILESASTNQTSMYLCASSLGGATNEKLFFGSGTQLSVL.